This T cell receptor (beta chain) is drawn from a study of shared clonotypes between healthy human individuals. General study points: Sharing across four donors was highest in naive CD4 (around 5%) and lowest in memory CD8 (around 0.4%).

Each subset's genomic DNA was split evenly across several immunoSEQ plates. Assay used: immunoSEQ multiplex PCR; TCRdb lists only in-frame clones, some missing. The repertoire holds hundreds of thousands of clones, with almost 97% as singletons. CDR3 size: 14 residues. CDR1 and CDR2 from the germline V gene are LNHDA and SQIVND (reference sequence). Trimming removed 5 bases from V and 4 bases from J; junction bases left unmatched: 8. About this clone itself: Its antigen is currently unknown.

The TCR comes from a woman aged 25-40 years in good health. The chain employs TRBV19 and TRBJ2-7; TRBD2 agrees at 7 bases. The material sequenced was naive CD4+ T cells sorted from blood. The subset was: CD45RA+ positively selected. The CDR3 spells CASSDEAGGYEQYF. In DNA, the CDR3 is TGTGCCAGTAGTGATGAGGCCGGGGGGTACGAGCAGTACTTC.